This is a list of T cell receptor beta chains from one sample in a study of blood T cell repertoires in COVID-19. Produced via immunoSEQ multiplex PCR; TCRdb's table is partial and in-frame only. The profile shows under 450,000 clones, around 84% of them singletons. Sequences were obtained from peripheral blood. Source of these receptors: a human donor with acute or convalescent COVID-19. The donor label of this sample is uncertain. CDR3s include the opening cysteine and the closing phenylalanine or tryptophan. D genes are given only for firm matches. For some rows the clone size is stated as once, few or many, or as a class when expanded; others skip it.

size	D	V	J	DNA	CDR3
NA	NA	TRBV5-1	TRBJ2-7	TGCGCCAGCAGCTTGAGGCAGGGCTACGAGCAGTACTTC	CASSLRQGYEQYF
NA	NA	TRBV28	TRBJ1-6	TGTGCCAGCAGTTTACGGGCAGGGGTGAGTTCACCCCTCCACTTT	CASSLRAGVSSPLHF
NA	NA	TRBV2	TRBJ1-6	TGTGCCAGCAATCAGGGCTCCTATAATTCACCCCTCCACTTT	CASNQGSYNSPLHF
NA	NA	TRBV29-1	TRBJ1-2	TGCAGCGTACCCTTGGAAGGAAGGGGCTATGGCTACACCTTC	CSVPLEGRGYGYTF
NA	NA	TRBV5-4	TRBJ2-2	TGTGCCAGCAGCTTGCGCAGCGCGAACACCGGGGAGCTGTTTTTT	CASSLRSANTGELFF
NA	TRBD1	TRBV19	TRBJ2-4	TGTGCCAGTAGTATCCTGACAGGGGGAGCCAAAAACATTCAGTACTTC	CASSILTGGAKNIQYF
once	NA	TRBV2	TRBJ1-4	TGTGCCAGCAGTGAAGTCCGGACAGTCAATGAAAAACTGTTTTTT	CASSEVRTVNEKLFF
NA	NA	TRBV10-1	TRBJ2-7	TGCGCCAGCAGTGAGTCAACTATGCCTGTCCACGAGCAGTACTTC	CASSESTMPVHEQYF
NA	NA	TRBV7-2	TRBJ1-6	TGTGCCAGCAGCTTATTTACGAGACCCCTCCACTTT	CASSLFTRPLHF
NA	NA	TRBV28	TRBJ2-3	TGTGCCAGCAGTTTGGCACAGGCAGCTAGCACAGATACGCAGTATTTT	CASSLAQAASTDTQYF
NA	TRBD2	TRBV3-1/TRBV3-2	TRBJ2-4	TGTGCCAGCAGCCCTACTTCACTAGCGTGGGACATTCAGTACTTC	CASSPTSLAWDIQYF
NA	NA	TRBV29-1	TRBJ1-1	TGCAGCGGTGTCTGGGGCAGCAACACTGAAGCTTTCTTT	CSGVWGSNTEAFF
once	NA	TRBV5-5	TRBJ1-2	TGTGCCAGTTTCCGGGACACGGTCGGTGGCTACACCTTC	CASFRDTVGGYTF
NA	NA	TRBV2	TRBJ2-4	TGTGCCAGCAAACCTACGCGCGGACGGGGAACATTGGACATTCAGTACTTC	CASKPTRGRGTLDIQYF
few	NA	TRBV18	TRBJ1-5	TGTGCCAGCTCACCGCGCGCAGGGGATCAGCCCCAGCATTTT	CASSPRAGDQPQHF
NA	TRBD1	TRBV29-1	TRBJ1-3	TGCAGCGTCTCCAGGACAGGGACTTCTGGAAACACCATATATTTT	CSVSRTGTSGNTIYF
NA	NA	TRBV18	TRBJ1-3	TGTGCCAGCTCGATCAATACAGGGAAGAACACCATATATTTT	CASSINTGKNTIYF
once	TRBD2	TRBV7-2	TRBJ2-6	TGTGCCAGCAGCTTAGGCTGGGCTAGCGGAGCTGGGGCCAACGTCCTGACTTTC	CASSLGWASGAGANVLTF
NA	NA	TRBV6-6	TRBJ1-1	TGTGCCAGCAGTTACTCCCTGGCAGTAAACACTGAAGCTTTCTTT	CASSYSLAVNTEAFF
NA	TRBD1	TRBV4-1	TRBJ2-6	TGCGCCAGCAGCCAGACCGGGACAGCCACCTCTGGGGCCAACGTCCTGACTTTC	CASSQTGTATSGANVLTF
NA	NA	TRBV5-1	TRBJ2-7	TGCGCCAGCAGCTTGGACAGGTGGGCAGAGCAGTACTTC	CASSLDRWAEQYF
NA	NA	TRBV7-9	TRBJ2-7	TGTGCCAGCAGCCCCGAGCGGTACGAGCAGTACTTC	CASSPERYEQYF
NA	TRBD2	TRBV10-3	TRBJ2-1	TGTGCCGGGGGACTAACGTTACACCGGAGCTCCTACAATGAGCAGTTCTTC	CAGGLTLHRSSYNEQFF